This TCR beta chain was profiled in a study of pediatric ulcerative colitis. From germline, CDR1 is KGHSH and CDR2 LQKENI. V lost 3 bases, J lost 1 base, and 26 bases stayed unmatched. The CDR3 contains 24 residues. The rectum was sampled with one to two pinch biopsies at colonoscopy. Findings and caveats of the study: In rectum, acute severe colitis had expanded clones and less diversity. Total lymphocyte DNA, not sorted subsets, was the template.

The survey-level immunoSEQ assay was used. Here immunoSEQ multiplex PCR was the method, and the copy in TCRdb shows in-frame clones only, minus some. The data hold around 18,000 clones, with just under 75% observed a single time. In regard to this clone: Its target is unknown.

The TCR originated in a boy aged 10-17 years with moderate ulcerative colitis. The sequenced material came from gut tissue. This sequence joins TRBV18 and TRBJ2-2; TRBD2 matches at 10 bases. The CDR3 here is CASSPGRWVRFSLAGVENTGELFF. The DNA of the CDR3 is TGTGCCAGCTCACCGGGACGGTGGGTTCGATTTAGTCTAGCGGGAGTGGAGAACACCGGGGAGCTGTTTTTT.